This T cell receptor (beta chain) emerged from a study of blood T cell repertoires in COVID-19. Whole-study context: PBMCs, B-cell-depleted T cells, or T cells were the source of the cDNA or gDNA that made up the material.

Per the germline V gene, CDR1 is SGHTS and CDR2 is YDEGEE. V lost 2 bases and J lost 8, with 17 bases in between. CDR3 length: 15 residues. This clone showed up just a few times. TCRdb's table, derived via immunoSEQ multiplex PCR, lists solely in-frame clones and lacks some. Among more than 130,000 clones listed, roughly four fifths were seen once. The sample taken for sequencing was peripheral blood. The chain is built from TRBV5-8 and TRBJ2-1; TRBD2 might be the D (5 bases). The TCR sequence derives from a woman aged 80 or older in a cohort sampled during active or convalescent COVID-19. DNA of the CDR3: TGTGCCAGCAGCTTCCGGGAAGACGAGGTGTATGAGCAGTTCTTC. Translated, it gives CASSFREDEVYEQFF.